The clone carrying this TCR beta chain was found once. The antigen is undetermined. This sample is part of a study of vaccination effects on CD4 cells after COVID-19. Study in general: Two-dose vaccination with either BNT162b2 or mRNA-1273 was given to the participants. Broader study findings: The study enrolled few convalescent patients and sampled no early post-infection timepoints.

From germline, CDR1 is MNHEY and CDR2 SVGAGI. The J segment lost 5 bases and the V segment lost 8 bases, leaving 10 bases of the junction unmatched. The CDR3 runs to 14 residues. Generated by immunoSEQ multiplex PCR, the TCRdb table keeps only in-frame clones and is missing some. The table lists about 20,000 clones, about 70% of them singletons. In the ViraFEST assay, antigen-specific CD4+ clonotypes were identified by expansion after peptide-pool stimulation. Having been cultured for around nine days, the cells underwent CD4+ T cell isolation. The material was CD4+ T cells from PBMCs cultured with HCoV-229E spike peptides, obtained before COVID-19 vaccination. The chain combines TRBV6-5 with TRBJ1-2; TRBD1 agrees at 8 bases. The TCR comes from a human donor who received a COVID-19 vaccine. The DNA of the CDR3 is TGTGCCAGCTGGACCGGACAGGGTCGGTATGGCTACACCTTC. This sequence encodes CASWTGQGRYGYTF.